The 11 T cell receptor beta chains listed next were all sequenced from one sample in a study of OX40 agonist ivuxolimab in advanced cancers. Produced via immunoSEQ multiplex PCR; TCRdb's table is partial and in-frame only. The sample records 70,000 to 100,000 clones, around 89% being singletons. The specimen comprised CD4+ or CD8+ T cells sorted from blood, sampled in a trial of the OX40 agonist ivuxolimab. The receptors shown here come from an adult with an advanced solid tumor such as melanoma, head and neck, liver or kidney cancer.

V is TRBV7-9 and J is TRBJ1-5, with D possibly being TRBD1 (6 bases). Germline loops: CDR1 SEHNR, CDR2 FQNEAQ (reference sequence). With 5 bases removed from V and 3 bases from J, the gap between germline ends came to 14 bases. The CDR3 spans 15 residues. This CDR3 is CASSPGSGVNQPQHF. In DNA form, the CDR3 reads TGTGCCAGCAGCCCCGGTTCAGGGGTCAATCAGCCCCAGCATTTT. The whole variable domain, filled in from reference TRBV7-9 and TRBJ1-5, reads DTGVSQNPRHKITKRGQNVTFRCDPISEHNRLYWYRQTLGQGPEFLTYFQNEAQLEKSRLLSDRFSAERPKGSFSTLEIQRTEQGDSAMYLCASSPGSGVNQPQHFGDGTRLSIL.

This clone was recorded once. CDR3 DNA: TGTGCCAGCTCAACCTCCGGGCCAGATACGCAGTATTTT. Its translation: CASSTSGPDTQYF. This chain links TRBV18 with TRBJ2-3; D is unclear. Germline lookup yields CDR1 KGHSH and CDR2 LQKENI. The V end was cut by 5 bases, the J end by 4 bases, with 10 bases between. The CDR3 is 13 amino acids.

This chain joins TRBV2 and TRBJ2-7; no clear D gene. Trimming took off 7 bases at V and 3 bases at J, with 7 bases between the two ends. The CDR3 length is 11 residues. Germline CDR1 is SNHLY and CDR2 is FYNNEI. The CDR3 DNA is TGTGCCAGCATGACCGGCTACGAGCAGTACTTC. This sequence encodes CASMTGYEQYF.

The rearrangement uses TRBV6-5 and TRBJ2-5, with TRBD1 matching over 10 bases. Germline-derived CDR1 and CDR2 are MNHEY and SVGAGI. The CDR3 spans 15 residues. Trimming at V came to 2 bases and at J to 6 bases, leaving 6 bases not matched to a gene. CDR3 DNA: TGTGCCAGCAGTTACACCGGGACAGGGGAGAAGACCCAGTACTTC. Its translation: CASSYTGTGEKTQYF.

The rearrangement links TRBV7-2 to TRBJ1-5, with 9 bases lining up with TRBD1. V gave up 8 bases and J gave up 7 bases; unmatched junction bases: 6. The CDR3 spans 13 residues. The germline gives CDR1 SGHTA, CDR2 FQGNSA. In nucleotides, the CDR3 is TGTGCCAGCCGGGACAGGGAAACGCAGCCCCAGCATTTT. As protein: CASRDRETQPQHF.

The V gene is TRBV10-1, the J gene TRBJ1-3; TRBD1 agrees at 9 bases. Germline V gives CDR1 WNHNN, CDR2 SYGVQD (reference sequence). V was pared by 7 bases and J by 3 bases, with 19 bases of the junction left unmatched. The CDR3 sequence is 19 residues long. Here the CDR3 reads CASIQSGEPGQGDGNTIYF. In DNA form, the CDR3 reads TGCGCCAGCATCCAATCCGGGGAACCGGGACAGGGTGATGGAAACACCATATATTTT.

The rearrangement uses TRBV13 and TRBJ2-5; TRBD2 matches at 10 bases. The germline V gene encodes CDR1 PRHDT and CDR2 FYEKMQ (reference sequence). Unmatched junction bases numbered 3, after V lost 2 bases and J lost 0 bases. This CDR3 is built from 16 residues. CDR3 in amino acids: CASSLRTSGDQETQYF. For the CDR3, the DNA is TGTGCCAGCAGCTTAAGGACTAGCGGTGACCAAGAGACCCAGTACTTC. Filled out from reference TRBV13 and TRBJ2-5, the complete variable domain reads AAGVIQSPRHLIKEKRETATLKCYPIPRHDTVYWYQQGPGQDPQFLISFYEKMQSDKGSIPDRFSAQQFSDYHSELNMSSLELGDSALYFCASSLRTSGDQETQYFGPGTRLLVL.

The rearrangement joins TRBV10-2 to TRBJ2-3; 8 positions match TRBD2. CDR3 size: 17 residues. V was pared by 4 bases and J by 0 bases, with 9 bases of the junction left unmatched. CDR1 WSHSY and CDR2 SAAADI come from the germline V gene. CDR3 protein: CASSGGVAGLSTDTQYF. CDR3 nucleotide sequence: TGCGCCAGCAGTGGCGGAGTAGCGGGGTTAAGCACAGATACGCAGTATTTT.

The table lists this clone with a count of one. An end of the junction does not agree with germline; a read error may underlie this. The gene calls are TRBV4-3 and TRBJ2-2; D is uncertain. The V gene's germline CDR1 is LGHNA and CDR2 YSLEER. The CDR3 is 14 residues long. Here the CDR3 DNA reads TGCGCCAGCAGACAAGGGCGAGAAACCGGGGAGCTGTTTTTT. As protein: CASRQGRETGELFF.

The chain links TRBV5-1 to TRBJ2-2; 10 bases are a match to TRBD1. The CDR3 extends over 14 amino acids. V shed 4 bases, J shed 6 bases, and the junction held 3 bases outside the gene matches. The V gene's germline CDR1 is SGHRS and CDR2 YFSETQ. CDR3 DNA: TGCGCCAGCAGCAAGGGACAGGGGCCCGGGGAGCTGTTTTTT. Translation: CASSKGQGPGELFF.

The chain couples TRBV7-8 to TRBJ1-2, with D possibly matching TRBD1 (5 bases). V shed 5 bases and J shed 3 bases, with 13 bases lying between them. CDR3 length: 14 residues. The V gene's germline CDR1 is SGHVS and CDR2 FQNEAQ. The CDR3 DNA sequence: TGTGCCAGCAGCCCTAGAAGGGGAGACTATGGCTACACCTTC. It yields the protein CASSPRRGDYGYTF.